This T cell receptor beta chain was retrieved from a study of cytomegalovirus exposure and HLA in healthy donors (dated by TCRdb to 2017 to 2019). As for the study more broadly: An earlier analysis of some 620 of the donors reported 276 Gb of sequence data and 117 million unique TCR beta sequences obtained from about 200 million T cells. To decide whether each TCR beta V gene segment behaved as functional or pseudogenic, an earlier analysis of some 540 of the donors relied on high-throughput TCR beta sequencing. The later analysis used no new phenotypic data to find candidate immune exposures, relying instead on TCR beta sequences and their occurrence across donors. Every discovery cohort repertoire had been produced on one sequencing platform. The number of donors typed differed by locus, with roughly 629-640 for A, B, C, DRB1 and DQB1, around 500 for DQA1, 600 to 610 for DPA1, and some 440 for DPB1. The study profiled the T cell repertoires of 666 subjects by immunosequencing and related them to cytomegalovirus serostatus. A later genetic analysis took genome-wide SNP genotypes for about 55% of the 666 donors and used that subset as a discovery cohort. Among some 410 genotyped donors of the cohort, an average of approximately 220,000 unique TCR beta nucleotide sequences was sequenced per donor, of which 15% to 20% were non-productive. To predict cytomegalovirus infection status, the study combined high-throughput TCR immunosequencing, statistical association of individual TCRs with disease status, and machine learning. Roughly 5 DR-DQ haplotypes were handled as single units for association and clustering because linkage in the cohort was strong. A later analysis re-examined previously published TCR beta repertoires from about 700 donors and added high-resolution HLA genotyping to investigate patterns of TCR occurrence. Both class I and class II loci were covered by HLA typing, at four-digit resolution. The study aimed to test whether signatures of past pathogen exposure could be identified by cataloging public T cell receptors. Donor age, sex, ethnicity and CMV serostatus were collected together with the repertoire data. An early release that covered about 640 HLA-typed donors contained about 300 gigabases of sequencing data and about 93 million unique TCR sequences. A separate validation cohort of approximately 130 different subjects was used in addition to the 666-subject first cohort. Of the 398 genotyped donors, about 80% fell in the genetic ancestry cluster associated with self-reported Caucasian donors.

The paper as a whole reports these results and caveats: A total of 150 or so TCR beta chains were listed by the study as associated with cytomegalovirus. When HLA alleles, especially DR and DQ, strongly co-occurred, TCR associations were difficult to assign to individual alleles. The 87-base-pair reads could not distinguish some IMGT-functional V segments, including TRBV6-2 and TRBV6-3, so those segments were excluded. In a later analysis, around 17,000 TCR beta sequences were associated with specific HLA alleles at a false discovery rate of 0.05. A cluster of highly shared sequence variants was judged likely to be a technical artifact of the sequencing pipeline. Most TCR sequences were seen in very few donors, while some public TCRs were found in many individuals. In a later analysis, HLA-associated TCR beta chains showed more clonal expansion and lower generation probabilities than non-associated chains that were equally common. In a later genetic analysis, fewer N-insertions in productive TCRs were reported among donors in an Asian-associated ancestry cluster than the 666-donor mean. A further reported finding was that TCR beta sequences accurately predicted the HLA-A and HLA-B alleles for most subjects in the first cohort. For the cohort, immune exposure information was limited to CMV serostatus. The presence/absence analyses assumed that sequencing depth was roughly uniform across donors, and that assumption may not be true. Most CMV-associated TCR beta chains appeared to be HLA-restricted in a later analysis, and the HLA associations seemed to be driven largely by CMV exposure. Because counts were too low, roughly 16 rarely observed V segments, including chromosome 9 orphons, were left out of the earlier analysis of some 600 of the donors. The classifier was reported to diagnose cytomegalovirus status with high specificity and sensitivity in both the original and validation cohorts. Linkage disequilibrium might explain the correlated functional status among segregating V segments, but an unknown experimental factor could not be excluded. Because HLA typing was missing for some donors at each locus, association tests included only the typed subset. A later genetic analysis associated a missense DCLRE1C variant with V-gene and J-gene trimming of TCR beta chains, and an independent cohort replicated the association. Only TCR beta chains were sequenced in this cohort, and the absence of alpha or paired-chain data limited detectable features. The authors suggested that the approach could potentially be generalized to other disease states and immunological phenotypes. In a later analysis, TCR association rates were found to vary across HLA loci, with the most associated TCRs seen for DRB1 alleles and the fewest for HLA-C alleles. A later analysis reported that several top co-occurrence clusters appeared linked to parvovirus B19, influenza, CMV and Epstein-Barr virus. In an earlier analysis of some 640 of the donors, most TCR beta V segments were observed in productive rearrangements about 90% or about 30% of the time, broadly matching IMGT annotations. In vitro tests confirmed that a few of the cytomegalovirus-associated TCR beta chains recognize cytomegalovirus antigens.

Relative to germline, V is missing 0 bases and J is missing 8 bases, with 12 bases of the junction outside any gene match. CDR1 LGHNA and CDR2 YNFKEQ are derived from the germline V gene. Counted from cysteine to phenylalanine, this CDR3 has 17 amino acids. Only CDR3 DNA remains: 51 bases, in frame from the first base. The library was prepared using the immunoSEQ multiplex PCR assay. For the multiplex PCR, a mixture combining 60 forward primers for TCR Vbeta segments and 13 reverse primers for TCR Jbeta segments was used. The CDR3 region of rearranged TCR beta genes was amplified from genomic DNA by a multiplex PCR assay. On the Illumina HiSeq System, the amplified TCR beta libraries were sequenced as 87-base-pair reads. The source study handled its data this way. Across the roughly 670 repertoires, a later analysis counted 75 million to 90 million unique TCR beta chains, around 10 million of which were shared by at least two donors. A nearest-neighbor algorithm error-corrected the raw reads and collapsed the reads into unique sequences, merging closely related sequences to remove PCR and sequencing errors. To assign V, D and J gene segments, CDR3 sequences were aligned to IMGT reference sequences. For a sequence to be retained, a match of at least six nucleotides was required to both a V gene segment and a J gene segment. A rearrangement was called productive if the CDR3 had no stop codons and remained in frame with V and J, and every other rearrangement was called non-productive. Following IMGT convention, CDR3 was defined as the stretch from the second conserved V-encoded cysteine up to the conserved J-encoded phenylalanine. Sequences without an unambiguous match to a single V gene segment were excluded from the earlier analysis of 500 to 700 of the donors. An earlier analysis of a few hundred of the donors classified V segments as functional when productive rearrangements were above 56.7% and as segregating when the standard deviation between donors was above 5%. A statistical classification framework was developed to diagnose cytomegalovirus status using the catalog of TCR beta chain sequences. A later analysis assigned V and J genes by comparing TCR nucleotide sequences with IMGT/GENE-DB human TR gene sequences. A later analysis assigned CDR3 sequences and most-parsimonious VDJ recombination scenarios with the TCRdist pipeline. A later analysis defined each TCR beta chain by its CDR3 amino acid sequence plus V-gene family, and excluded reads lacking a unique V-gene family. As a way to deal with suspected cross-contamination and a sequencing artifact, a later analysis dropped hundreds of nucleotide sequences that were highly shared and had low generation probability. For each public chain, a later analysis derived a clonal expansion index from normalized ranks of inferred template counts within each repertoire. In a later analysis, generation probabilities were computed using a VDJ recombination model fitted to out-of-frame rearrangements, and the results were checked against IGoR. Hypergeometric tests were used in a later analysis to score TCR-TCR, TCR-HLA and TCR-CMV co-occurrence, with a repertoire-size bias correction applied to the TCR pairs. A later analysis estimated false discovery rates by permuting HLA or CMV assignments 20 times. In a later analysis, co-occurring TCRs were grouped using DBSCAN, and TCRdist sequence similarity was added for clustering within HLA-allele-positive subsets. Repertoires with fewer than 30,000 or more than 120,000 public chains, plus five repertoires with anomalous nucleotide sharing, were excluded from co-occurrence clustering. Entries here come from immuneACCESS through TCRdb and include only in-frame sequences with V and J called. Some clones fail to appear in such tables; in the studies checked, an unresolved V gene covers under half of the shortfall, and the cause of the remainder is unknown. Clone size and the V and J calls come from that table; the DNA yielded D and trimming. This sample gives roughly 69,000 clones in total; roughly three quarters of them show up just once. The ten largest clonotypes hold over 2.5% of the sample.

Concerning this clone: This receptor's antigen is unknown. Base-call qualities are not available, and no considerably larger clone is one nucleotide away.

The cohort was made up of approximately 700 healthy bone marrow donors. All cohort members were sampled while nominally healthy, although unrecorded immune exposures were likely present. The donor was CMV seronegative and was included in the group of under 450 seronegative cohort members. A peripheral blood sample was provided by each donor, and peripheral blood mononuclear cells were used for TCR beta sequencing. The Qiagen DNeasy Blood Extraction Kit was used to extract genomic DNA from the blood cell samples. The source material was PBMCs. The rearranged chain carries TRBV4-2 and TRBJ2-1, with 8 bases aligning to TRBD2. The source of this sequence is a man younger than 30 in good health and CMV-seronegative. The base sequence is TGTGCCAGCAGCCAAGACGGAGCGGGGGCCCCGGGGGATGAGCAGTTCTTC. Translation gives CASSQDGAGAPGDEQFF.